This is a list of T cell receptor beta chains from one sample in a study of Tregs in tolerant kidney transplant recipients. Method: immunoSEQ multiplex PCR; TCRdb's copy keeps in-frame clones and lacks some. The table records about 120,000 clones, around nine tenths of them present only once. Sequenced input: CD4+ T cells from blood. Receptors originate from a human donor in good health. Both conserved end residues are part of each CDR3. The order of the fields is J gene, D gene, clone size, V gene, CDR3 DNA, CDR3 protein. D genes are given only for firm matches. The listing skips clone size in some rows; elsewhere it reads once, few, many or a size class.

TRBJ1-2,TRBD1,-,TRBV6-1,TGTGCCACTAAACAGGGGGTTGAAGATGGCTACACCTTC,CATKQGVEDGYTF
TRBJ2-7,-,-,TRBV7-6,TGTGCCAGCAGCTTAAACTACTACGAGCAGTACTTC,CASSLNYYEQYF
TRBJ2-5,TRBD1,-,TRBV30,TGTGCCTGGAGGGGGGGCAGGGGGCGCGGGGAGACCCAGTACTTC,CAWRGGRGRGETQYF
TRBJ1-5,TRBD1,-,TRBV11-2,TGTGCCAGCAGCCGGACAGGGAGGGATCAGCCCCAGCATTTT,CASSRTGRDQPQHF
TRBJ2-1,TRBD1,once,TRBV6-4,TGTGCCAGCAGACAGGGGGCGTCGTACAATGAGCAGTTCTTC,CASRQGASYNEQFF
TRBJ2-1,-,-,TRBV19,TGTGCCAGTAGTATGGAGGGGTCCTACAATGAGCAGTTCTTC,CASSMEGSYNEQFF
TRBJ1-2,-,few,TRBV7-9,TGTGCCAGCAGCCTCGAGTCGGGGGCGGGCTACACCTTC,CASSLESGAGYTF
TRBJ2-3,-,-,TRBV20-1,TGCAGTGCTAGGAGCCCAGATACGCAGTATTTT,CSARSPDTQYF
TRBJ2-4,-,-,TRBV7-8,TGTGCCAGCAGCGCGGACAGAATACTAGCCAAAAACATTCAGTACTTC,CASSADRILAKNIQYF
TRBJ2-7,-,-,TRBV5-1,TGCGCCAGCAGCTTACTAGGAATATCAGGCTACGAGCAGTACTTC,CASSLLGISGYEQYF
TRBJ2-1,-,-,TRBV7-2,TGTGCCAGCAGCCGCCAGGTCCAAGGCTTGGGTGAGCAGTTCTTC,CASSRQVQGLGEQFF
TRBJ1-6,TRBD1,-,TRBV11-2,TGTGCCAGCAGCCGGGGACAGGCGAATTCACCCCTCCACTTT,CASSRGQANSPLHF
TRBJ1-4,-,-,TRBV6-5,TGTGCCAGCAGCTCAGGGGCATGGGATGAAAAACTGTTTTTT,CASSSGAWDEKLFF
TRBJ2-2,-,-,TRBV7-2,TGTGCCAGCAGCTTAGTTGGGGAAGGGGAGCTGTTTTTT,CASSLVGEGELFF
TRBJ1-2,TRBD1,-,TRBV27,TGTGCCAGCAGTCAACAGGGGCTCTATGGCTACACCTTC,CASSQQGLYGYTF
TRBJ2-3,TRBD2,-,TRBV5-4,TGTGCCAGCAGGCAAAGACTAGCCACAGATACGCAGTATTTT,CASRQRLATDTQYF
TRBJ1-2,TRBD1,once,TRBV30,TGTGCCTGGACCCAAACTTCCACAGGGGGCTCAGGCTACACCTTC,CAWTQTSTGGSGYTF
TRBJ2-3,TRBD1,once,TRBV19,TGTGCCAGTAGTATAGATCGGGCAGGGGGCGAATTAGATACGCAGTATTTT,CASSIDRAGGELDTQYF
TRBJ2-2,-,-,TRBV4-1,TGCGCCAGCAGCCAGGGTCTCTTCGGGAGAACCACCGGGGAGCTGTTTTTT,CASSQGLFGRTTGELFF
TRBJ2-3,TRBD1,-,TRBV5-1,TGCGCCAGCAGCAGAACACAGATCCTGGGGACAGGGTACACAGATACGCAGTATTTT,CASSRTQILGTGYTDTQYF
TRBJ2-1,TRBD2,-,TRBV9,TGTGCCAGCAGCTCCGGGACTAGCGGGAACACCTACAATGAGCAGTTCTTC,CASSSGTSGNTYNEQFF
TRBJ1-2,TRBD1,-,TRBV25-1,TGTGCCAGCAGTGAATCCCCCACCGGGACAGGGGATGGCTACACCTTC,CASSESPTGTGDGYTF
TRBJ2-1,TRBD2,-,TRBV7-2,TGTGCCAGCAGCTTAAGCGGGGGGGTATACAATGAGCAGTTCTTC,CASSLSGGVYNEQFF
TRBJ2-1,TRBD1,-,TRBV5-6,TGTGCCAGCAGTTACCTCGACAGGGACGTCAACAATGAGCAGTTCTTC,CASSYLDRDVNNEQFF
TRBJ1-1,TRBD1,-,TRBV5-1,TGCGCCAGCAGCTCAGGGGCAGGGGGCCGGGCTGAAGCTTTCTTT,CASSSGAGGRAEAFF
TRBJ1-3,-,-,TRBV11-2,TGTGCCAGCAGCTTATCGAGTCCAGCCTCTGGAAACACCATATATTTT,CASSLSSPASGNTIYF
TRBJ2-3,-,-,TRBV7-3,TGTGCCAGCAGCTCCCCCGGTGGCGGAAGCACAGATACGCAGTATTTT,CASSSPGGGSTDTQYF
TRBJ2-5,-,once,TRBV18,TGTGCCAGCACGGGCCAAGAGACCCAGTACTTC,CASTGQETQYF
TRBJ2-3,TRBD1,-,TRBV7-8,TGTGCCAGCAGCTTAGCAGGGGGCGCCAGGGCAGATACGCAGTATTTT,CASSLAGGARADTQYF
TRBJ1-2,TRBD1,-,TRBV7-8,TGTGCCAGCAGCTTAGGGGACAGGGGCAGCTACACCTTC,CASSLGDRGSYTF
TRBJ1-5,TRBD1,once,TRBV18,TGTGCCAGCTCACCGAGACAGGGAGGGGGTAATCAGCCCCAGCATTTT,CASSPRQGGGNQPQHF
TRBJ2-1,-,-,TRBV7-8,TGTGCCAGCAGCTTCCACTTTGGCTCCTACAATGAGCAGTTCTTC,CASSFHFGSYNEQFF
TRBJ1-5,-,few,TRBV2,TGTGCCAGCAGTGAAGATGGGGGCAATCAGCCCCAGCATTTT,CASSEDGGNQPQHF
TRBJ1-1,-,-,TRBV7-9,TGTGCCAGCAGCTTAGGCAGGGCTGGGGCTGAAGCTTTCTTT,CASSLGRAGAEAFF
TRBJ2-7,-,-,TRBV5-1,TGCGCCAGCAGCTTGAGCACGGGGGGCACCTCCTACGAGCAGTACTTC,CASSLSTGGTSYEQYF
TRBJ2-2,-,once,TRBV25-1,TGTGCCAGCAACCCCGGGGGTACCGGGGAGCTGTTTTTT,CASNPGGTGELFF
TRBJ1-3,-,-,TRBV14,TGTGCCAACAGCCAAGAGTCAGGGCAGCGAAACACCATATATTTT,CANSQESGQRNTIYF
TRBJ2-7,TRBD1,-,TRBV10-1,TGCGCCAGCAGTGATCCGGGACAGGGGAGCTACGAGCAGTACTTC,CASSDPGQGSYEQYF
TRBJ2-7,TRBD1,-,TRBV9,TGTGCCAGCAGCGGCGGGACAGGGGTCGGGGAGCAGTACTTC,CASSGGTGVGEQYF
TRBJ1-1,-,-,TRBV6-5,TGTGCCAGCAGTTACAATAGGGACACTGAAGCTTTCTTT,CASSYNRDTEAFF
TRBJ1-1,-,-,TRBV7-3,TGTGCCAGCAGCTCCTATGCGTACGTTGGGGGCACGAGCACTGAAGCTTTCTTT,CASSSYAYVGGTSTEAFF
TRBJ2-1,-,once,TRBV19,TGTGCCAGTAGGCTCAGGGTCTACAATGAGCAGTTCTTC,CASRLRVYNEQFF
TRBJ2-7,-,-,TRBV5-1,TGCGCCAGCAGCTTGGGTGTGCGGGCGGAAGGTTACGAGCAGTACTTC,CASSLGVRAEGYEQYF
TRBJ2-7,-,once,TRBV5-1,TGCGCCAGCAACGAGGAGGAGCAGTACTTC,CASNEEEQYF
TRBJ2-2,-,-,TRBV29-1,TGCAGCGTTGTTCGAGGGATTAACACCGGGGAGCTGTTTTTT,CSVVRGINTGELFF
TRBJ1-4,-,once,TRBV18,TGTGCCAGCGGAAGTACAACTAATGAAAAACTGTTTTTT,CASGSTTNEKLFF
TRBJ2-5,TRBD1,-,TRBV20-1,TGCAGTAGTCAGGGGGACGAGACCCAGTACTTC,CSSQGDETQYF
TRBJ2-1,TRBD2,-,TRBV18,TGTGCCAGCTCACCAATGCCCTCTGGACTAGCGGGAAACAATGAGCAGTTCTTC,CASSPMPSGLAGNNEQFF
TRBJ2-3,TRBD1,-,TRBV19,TGTGCCAGTAGAAAACGACAGGGTCGGGATACGCAGTATTTT,CASRKRQGRDTQYF
TRBJ1-5,-,-,TRBV7-8,TGTGCCAGCAGCTTATACCAGGCCGGGGGTCAGCCCCAGCATTTT,CASSLYQAGGQPQHF
TRBJ2-2,-,-,TRBV15,TGTGCCACCAGCAGAGATTGGCGGATCACCGGGGAGCTGTTTTTT,CATSRDWRITGELFF
TRBJ1-4,-,-,TRBV27,TGTGCCAGCAGTTTAAGAAAGATCAATGAAAAACTGTTTTTT,CASSLRKINEKLFF
TRBJ1-5,-,-,TRBV27,TGTGCCAGCAGTTTAGTTGGGCTGTCGCCCAATCAGCCCCAGCATTTT,CASSLVGLSPNQPQHF
TRBJ2-3,-,-,TRBV7-9,TGTGCCAGCAGCTTAGGGGGGCTGGATACGCAGTATTTT,CASSLGGLDTQYF
TRBJ1-4,TRBD1,-,TRBV5-5,TGTGCCAGCAGCGTCAGACAGGGAGGGGAAAAACTGTTTTTT,CASSVRQGGEKLFF
TRBJ1-5,-,once,TRBV7-2,TGTGCCAGCAGCCGCGGGACGAACAATCAGCCCCAGCATTTT,CASSRGTNNQPQHF
TRBJ1-5,TRBD1,-,TRBV19,TGTGCCAGTAGTTATGAGGGGGCTATGAATCAGCCCCAGCATTTT,CASSYEGAMNQPQHF
TRBJ2-2,-,-,TRBV11-2,TGTGCCAGCGCTCCTGGCAACACCGGGGAGCTGTTTTTT,CASAPGNTGELFF
TRBJ2-1,-,-,TRBV6-5,TGTGCCAGCAGTTTCAGGGGACGGGGAAATGAGCAGTTCTTC,CASSFRGRGNEQFF